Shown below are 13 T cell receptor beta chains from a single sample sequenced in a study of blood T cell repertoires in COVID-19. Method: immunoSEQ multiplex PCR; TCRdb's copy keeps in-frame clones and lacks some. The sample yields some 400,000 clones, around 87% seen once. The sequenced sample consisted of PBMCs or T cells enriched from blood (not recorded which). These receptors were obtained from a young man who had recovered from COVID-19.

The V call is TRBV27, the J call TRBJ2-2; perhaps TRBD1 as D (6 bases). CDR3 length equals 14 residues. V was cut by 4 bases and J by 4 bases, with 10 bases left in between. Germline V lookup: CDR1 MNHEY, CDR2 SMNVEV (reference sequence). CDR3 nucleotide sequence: TGTGCCAGCAGTTGGGGGCAGAGCACCGGGGAGCTGTTTTTT. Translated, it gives CASSWGQSTGELFF.

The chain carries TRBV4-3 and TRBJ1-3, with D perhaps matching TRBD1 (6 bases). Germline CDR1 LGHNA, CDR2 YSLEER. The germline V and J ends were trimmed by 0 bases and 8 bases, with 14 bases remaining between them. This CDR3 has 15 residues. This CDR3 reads CASSQEQGRADTIYF. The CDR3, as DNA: TGCGCCAGCAGCCAAGAACAGGGACGAGCTGACACCATATATTTT.

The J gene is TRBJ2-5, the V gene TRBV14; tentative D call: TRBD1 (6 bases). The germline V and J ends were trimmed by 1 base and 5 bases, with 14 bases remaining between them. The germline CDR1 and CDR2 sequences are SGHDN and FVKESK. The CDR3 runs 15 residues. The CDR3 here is CASSQGTVLGETQYF. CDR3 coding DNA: TGTGCCAGCAGCCAAGGGACAGTCTTGGGCGAGACCCAGTACTTC.

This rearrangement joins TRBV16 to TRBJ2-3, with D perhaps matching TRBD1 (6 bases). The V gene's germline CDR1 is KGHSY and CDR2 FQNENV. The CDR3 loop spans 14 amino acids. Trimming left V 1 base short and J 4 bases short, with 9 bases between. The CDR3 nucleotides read TGTGCCAGCAGCCAATTGGCAGGGGCAGATACGCAGTATTTT. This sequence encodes CASSQLAGADTQYF.

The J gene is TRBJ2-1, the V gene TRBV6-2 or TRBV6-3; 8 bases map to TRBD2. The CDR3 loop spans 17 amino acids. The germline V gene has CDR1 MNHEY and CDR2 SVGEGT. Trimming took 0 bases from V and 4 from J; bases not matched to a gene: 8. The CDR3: CASSYSNAGGGYNEQFF. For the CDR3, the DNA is TGTGCCAGCAGTTACTCGAATGCGGGGGGCGGTTACAATGAGCAGTTCTTC.

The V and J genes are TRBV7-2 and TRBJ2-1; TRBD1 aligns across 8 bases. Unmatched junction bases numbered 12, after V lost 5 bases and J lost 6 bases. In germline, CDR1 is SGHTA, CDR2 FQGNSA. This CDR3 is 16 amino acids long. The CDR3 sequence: CASSGYYGQGGNEQFF. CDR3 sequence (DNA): TGTGCCAGCAGCGGGTATTATGGACAGGGCGGCAATGAGCAGTTCTTC.

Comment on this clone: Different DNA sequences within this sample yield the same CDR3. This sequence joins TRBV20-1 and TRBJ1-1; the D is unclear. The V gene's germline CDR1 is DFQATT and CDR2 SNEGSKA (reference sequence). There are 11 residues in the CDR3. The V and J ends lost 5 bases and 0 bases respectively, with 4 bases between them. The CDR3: CSAPVNTEAFF. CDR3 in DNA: TGCAGTGCTCCAGTGAACACTGAAGCTTTCTTT.

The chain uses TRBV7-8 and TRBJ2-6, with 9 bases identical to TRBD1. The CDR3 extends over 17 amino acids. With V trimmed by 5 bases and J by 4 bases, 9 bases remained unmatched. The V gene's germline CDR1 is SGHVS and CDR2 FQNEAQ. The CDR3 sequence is CASSLTGGLSGANVLTF. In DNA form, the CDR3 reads TGTGCCAGCAGCCTGACAGGGGGATTATCCGGGGCCAACGTCCTGACTTTC. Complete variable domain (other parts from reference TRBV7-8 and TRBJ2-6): GAGVSQSPRYKVAKRGQDVALRCDPISGHVSLFWYQQALGQGPEFLTYFQNEAQLDKSGLPSDRFFAERPEGSVSTLKIQRTQQEDSAVYLCASSLTGGLSGANVLTFGAGSRLTVL.

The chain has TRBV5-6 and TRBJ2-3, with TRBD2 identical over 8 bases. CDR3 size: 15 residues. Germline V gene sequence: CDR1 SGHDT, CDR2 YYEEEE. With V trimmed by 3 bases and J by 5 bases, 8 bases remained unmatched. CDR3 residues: CASSSYRGGLDTQYF. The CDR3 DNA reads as TGTGCCAGCAGCTCCTATCGGGGGGGCCTAGATACGCAGTATTTT.

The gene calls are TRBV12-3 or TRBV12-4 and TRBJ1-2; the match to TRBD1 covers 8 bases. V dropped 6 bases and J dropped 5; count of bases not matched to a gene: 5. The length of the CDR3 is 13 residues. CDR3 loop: CASRYQGAYGYTF. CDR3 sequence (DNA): TGTGCCAGCAGGTACCAGGGGGCTTATGGCTACACCTTC.

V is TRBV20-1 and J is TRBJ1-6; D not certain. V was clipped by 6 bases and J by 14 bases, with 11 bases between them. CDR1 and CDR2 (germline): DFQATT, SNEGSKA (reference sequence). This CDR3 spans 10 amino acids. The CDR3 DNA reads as TGCAGTGCCACTGGGGAGGCCCTCCACTTT. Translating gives CSATGEALHF.

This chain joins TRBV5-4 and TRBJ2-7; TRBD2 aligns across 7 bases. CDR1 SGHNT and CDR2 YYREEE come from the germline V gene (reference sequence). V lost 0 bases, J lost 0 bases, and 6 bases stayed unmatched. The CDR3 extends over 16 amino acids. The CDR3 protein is CASSLASGAYSYEQYF. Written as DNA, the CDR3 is TGTGCCAGCAGCTTGGCAAGCGGGGCTTACTCCTACGAGCAGTACTTC.

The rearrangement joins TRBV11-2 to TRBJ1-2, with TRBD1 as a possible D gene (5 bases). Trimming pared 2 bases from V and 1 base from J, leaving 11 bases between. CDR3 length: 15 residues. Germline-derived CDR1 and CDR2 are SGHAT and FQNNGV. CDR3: CASSLRSGINYGYTF. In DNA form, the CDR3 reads TGTGCCAGCAGCTTACGTTCAGGGATTAACTATGGCTACACCTTC.